This T cell receptor beta chain was captured by sequencing in a study of T cell clonality in common variable immunodeficiency. V lost 0 bases, J lost 5 bases, and 13 bases lay in between. This CDR3 region has 15 residues. CDR1 is SGHTA and CDR2 is FQGNSA in the germline V gene. Sequenced by immunoSEQ multiplex PCR; TCRdb stores in-frame clones only, minus some. The sample offers roughly 51,000 clones and no singletons, the top ten holding 4.5% to 5.5%. This clone came up many times. The missing CDR3 end, 3 residues past where the read stops, is filled in from the germline J gene. Each donor provided about 5 to 9 ml of heparinized whole blood.

The chain couples TRBV7-2 to TRBJ2-5; no reliable D call. The sample taken for sequencing was peripheral blood mononuclear cells. This TCR was recovered from a person aged 18 to 70 in good health. CDR3: CASSLAVGIRETQYF. CDR3 bases read: TGTGCCAGCAGCTTAGCAGTGGGCATTCGTGAGACC.